These T cell receptor beta chains were read from a single sample in a study of T cell repertoires in cytomegalovirus infection. TCRdb itself ran the reads through MiXCR, one entry per CDR3 protein. The data contain 450,000 to 550,000 distinct CDR3 sequences, approximately 17% of them singletons. The sample comprised CD8+ T cells from PBMCs. The receptors here all came from a human donor in good health (CMV status not recorded). Some clones in this sample may be carry-over from other donors' samples. CDR3s include the opening cysteine and the closing phenylalanine or tryptophan. A D gene is named only where the DNA matches it firmly. Some rows mark clone size as missing; the rest say once, few, many or name a class of expanded clone.

NA	TRBV7-9	TRBJ2-7	TRBD1	CASSLTRQGGYEQYF	TGTGCCAGCAGCTTAACACGACAGGGTGGCTACGAGCAGTACTTC
many	TRBV12-3/TRBV12-4	TRBJ2-7	TRBD1	CASTPGDSLGLEQYF	TGTGCCAGCACCCCAGGGGACAGCCTTGGTCTCGAGCAGTACTTC
many	TRBV12-3/TRBV12-4	TRBJ2-3	TRBD2	CASSLEPSGGSSLTDTQYF	TGTGCCAGCAGTTTAGAGCCTAGCGGGGGGTCCTCTCTCACAGATACGCAGTATTTT
many	TRBV10-3	TRBJ2-4	TRBD2	CAISESGTSGRKNIQYF	TGTGCCATCAGTGAGTCAGGTACTAGCGGGAGGAAAAACATTCAGTACTTC
NA	TRBV3-1	TRBJ2-7	TRBD2	CASSQDSWRGAYEQYF	TGTGCCAGCAGCCAAGATAGTTGGCGGGGGGCCTACGAGCAGTACTTC
few	TRBV24-1	TRBJ2-2	NA	CATSDYSGGELFF	TGTGCCACCAGTGACTACTCAGGGGGGGAGCTGTTTTTT
many	TRBV7-9	TRBJ2-7	NA	CASSLVPTSEQYF	TGTGCCAGCAGCTTAGTTCCAACCAGCGAGCAGTACTTC
NA	TRBV2	TRBJ2-2	NA	CATLDGELFF	TGTGCCACCCTAGACGGGGAGCTGTTTTTT
few	TRBV5-1	TRBJ1-2	NA	CASSPDEGPRLGYGYTF	TGCGCCAGCAGCCCTGACGAAGGGCCCCGCTTGGGCTATGGCTACACCTTC
NA	TRBV6-1	TRBJ1-3	NA	CASSGPIQGQWRNTIYF	TGTGCCAGCAGTGGTCCTATCCAGGGGCAGTGGAGAAACACCATATATTTT
few	TRBV9	TRBJ2-7	NA	CASSVGDISYEQYF	TGTGCCAGCAGCGTGGGGGACATTTCCTACGAGCAGTACTTC
NA	TRBV20-1	TRBJ2-7	TRBD1	CSAWDSSSSYEQYF	TGCAGTGCATGGGACAGTTCGAGCTCCTACGAGCAGTACTTC
many	TRBV6-1	TRBJ1-1	NA	CASSDRSSATEAFF	TGTGCCAGCAGTGATCGGTCCTCTGCCACTGAAGCTTTCTTT
NA	TRBV9	TRBJ1-4	TRBD1	CASSVEGTGREKLFF	TGTGCCAGCAGCGTAGAAGGGACAGGACGTGAAAAACTGTTTTTT
few	TRBV6-5	TRBJ2-7	TRBD2	CASSYSPSGGDEQYF	TGTGCCAGCAGTTACTCGCCTAGCGGAGGGGACGAGCAGTACTTC
many	TRBV15	TRBJ1-1	NA	CATSRDWEGGTTEAFF	TGTGCCACCAGCAGAGATTGGGAAGGGGGTACCACTGAAGCTTTCTTT
NA	TRBV7-6	TRBJ1-1	NA	CASILLEGMNTEAFF	TGTGCCAGCATCCTCTTGGAAGGAATGAACACTGAAGCTTTCTTT
many	TRBV2	TRBJ2-2	NA	CATGPYRGELFF	TGTGCCACAGGACCCTACCGTGGGGAGCTGTTTTTT
NA	TRBV29-1	TRBJ2-1	TRBD2	CSAISGRNNEQFF	TGCAGCGCCATTAGCGGGAGAAACAATGAGCAGTTCTTC
many	TRBV6-9	TRBJ2-2	NA	CASRDPSTGELFF	TGTGCCAGCAGAGACCCGAGCACCGGGGAGCTGTTTTTT
NA	TRBV27	TRBJ2-1	NA	CASSAFNEQFF	TGTGCCAGCTCTGCCTTCAATGAGCAGTTCTTC
NA	TRBV2	TRBJ1-5	NA	CASSGGDNQPQHF	TGTGCCAGCAGTGGGGGTGACAATCAGCCCCAGCATTTT
many	TRBV2	TRBJ2-1	NA	CASSDRQTYNEQFF	TGTGCCAGCAGCGACAGGCAGACCTACAATGAGCAGTTCTTC
NA	TRBV6-1	TRBJ2-7	NA	CASSEPVSYEQYF	TGTGCCAGCAGCGAGCCAGTTTCCTACGAGCAGTACTTC
few	TRBV12-3/TRBV12-4	TRBJ1-1	TRBD1	CASSLRDRDGIAEAFF	TGTGCCAGCAGTTTACGGGACAGGGATGGAATCGCTGAAGCTTTCTTT
NA	TRBV5-1	TRBJ2-7	NA	CASSVSGVREQYF	TGCGCCAGCAGCGTGTCCGGGGTGCGGGAGCAGTACTTC
many	TRBV12-3/TRBV12-4	TRBJ2-3	TRBD1	CASSPGQGPPDTQYF	TGTGCCAGCAGTCCCGGACAGGGACCCCCAGATACGCAGTATTTT
many	TRBV12-5	TRBJ2-3	TRBD2	CASEPSGGTDTQYF	TGTGCTAGTGAACCAAGCGGGGGCACAGATACGCAGTATTTT
few	TRBV7-9	TRBJ2-5	NA	CASSPRTSRGETQYF	TGTGCCAGCAGCCCCAGGACTAGCAGGGGGGAGACCCAGTACTTC
NA	TRBV29-1	TRBJ1-1	TRBD1	CSVRDRQNTEAFF	TGCAGCGTTAGGGACAGGCAGAACACTGAAGCTTTCTTT
many	TRBV7-7	TRBJ2-5	NA	CASSSDSGRHGRETQYF	TGTGCTAGCAGCTCAGATTCGGGCAGGCACGGGCGAGAGACCCAGTACTTC
few	TRBV7-6	TRBJ2-2	TRBD1	CASSEDRGSSGELFF	TGTGCCAGCAGCGAAGACAGGGGAAGTAGCGGGGAGCTGTTTTTT
NA	TRBV24-1	TRBJ2-3	NA	CATSDLAPGRDTQYF	TGTGCCACCAGTGATTTGGCCCCGGGGAGAGATACGCAGTATTTT
NA	TRBV12-5	TRBJ2-3	TRBD1	CASGLDYRGRDGDTQYF	TGTGCTAGTGGTTTGGACTACAGGGGAAGAGATGGTGATACGCAGTATTTT
few	TRBV6-5	TRBJ1-5	TRBD1	CASSPDRLEDQPQHF	TGTGCCAGCAGCCCGGACAGGCTGGAGGATCAGCCCCAGCATTTT
many	TRBV7-9	TRBJ1-5	TRBD1	CASSGTALSNQPQHF	TGTGCCAGCAGCGGGACAGCACTTAGCAATCAGCCCCAGCATTTT
many	TRBV12-3/TRBV12-4	TRBJ2-1	NA	CASSLNRVDEQFF	TGTGCCAGCAGTTTGAACAGGGTTGATGAGCAGTTCTTC
NA	TRBV7-9	TRBJ1-6	NA	CASSSGPFNSPLHF	TGTGCCAGCAGCTCGGGACCTTTCAATTCACCCCTCCACTTT
NA	TRBV6-8	TRBJ1-2	NA	CASDPTGSNYGYTF	TGTGCCAGCGACCCGACAGGCTCTAACTATGGCTACACCTTC
many	TRBV4-1	TRBJ2-2	TRBD2	CASSNRASGTNTGELFF	TGCGCCAGCAGCAACCGGGCTAGCGGGACCAACACCGGGGAGCTGTTTTTT
NA	TRBV20-1	TRBJ1-1	NA	CSAREERGTEAFF	TGCAGTGCTAGAGAGGAGAGGGGCACTGAAGCTTTCTTT
many	TRBV7-9	TRBJ1-5	NA	CASSLGPRNQPQHF	TGTGCCAGCAGCCTGGGGCCTAGGAATCAGCCCCAGCATTTT
few	TRBV6-1	TRBJ1-1	NA	CATQPRGARTEAFF	TGTGCCACCCAACCGCGCGGGGCGCGCACTGAAGCTTTCTTT
many	TRBV28	TRBJ2-7	NA	CASSSARDFSYEQYF	TGTGCCAGCAGTTCAGCCCGGGACTTTTCCTACGAGCAGTACTTC
many	TRBV7-2	TRBJ1-2	TRBD1	CASNRPLTGGEGGYTF	TGTGCCAGCAACCGACCTTTGACAGGGGGCGAAGGAGGCTACACCTTC
many	TRBV7-9	TRBJ2-2	TRBD1	CASSPRTGATGELFF	TGTGCCAGCAGCCCGCGGACAGGGGCGACCGGGGAGCTGTTTTTT